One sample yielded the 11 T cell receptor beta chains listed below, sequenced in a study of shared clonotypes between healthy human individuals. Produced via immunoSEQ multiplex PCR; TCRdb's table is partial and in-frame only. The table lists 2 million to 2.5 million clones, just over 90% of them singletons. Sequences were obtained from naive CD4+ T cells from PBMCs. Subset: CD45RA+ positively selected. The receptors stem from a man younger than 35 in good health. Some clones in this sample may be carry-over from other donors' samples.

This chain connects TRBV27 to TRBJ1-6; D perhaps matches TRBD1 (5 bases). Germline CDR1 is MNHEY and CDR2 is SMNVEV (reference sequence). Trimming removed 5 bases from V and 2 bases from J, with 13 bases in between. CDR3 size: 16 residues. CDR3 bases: TGTGCCAGCAGTCTAACAGGTCAACCCTATAATTCACCCCTCCACTTT. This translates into CASSLTGQPYNSPLHF.

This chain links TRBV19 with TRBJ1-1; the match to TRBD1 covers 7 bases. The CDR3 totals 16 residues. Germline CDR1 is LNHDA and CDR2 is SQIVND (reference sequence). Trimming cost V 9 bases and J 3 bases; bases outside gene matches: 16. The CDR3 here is CASNRDRPPAHTEAFF. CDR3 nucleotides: TGTGCCAGCAACCGGGACAGACCCCCGGCTCACACTGAAGCTTTCTTT.

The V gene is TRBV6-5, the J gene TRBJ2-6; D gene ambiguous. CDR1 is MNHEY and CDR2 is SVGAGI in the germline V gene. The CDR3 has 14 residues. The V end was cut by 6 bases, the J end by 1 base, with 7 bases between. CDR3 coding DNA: TGTGCCAGCAGGACCCTATCTGGGGCCAACGTCCTGACTTTC. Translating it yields CASRTLSGANVLTF.

The chain's CDR3 is CASSSQGLNTEAFF. CDR3 sequence (DNA): TGTGCCAGCAGCTCCCAGGGGTTGAACACTGAAGCTTTCTTT. The genes are TRBV7-2 and TRBJ1-1; tentatively, D is TRBD1 (6 bases). Germline-derived CDR1 and CDR2 are SGHTA and FQGNSA. The CDR3 runs 14 residues. Between the trimmed V and J ends, which lost 4 bases and 0 bases, there was a span of 9 bases.

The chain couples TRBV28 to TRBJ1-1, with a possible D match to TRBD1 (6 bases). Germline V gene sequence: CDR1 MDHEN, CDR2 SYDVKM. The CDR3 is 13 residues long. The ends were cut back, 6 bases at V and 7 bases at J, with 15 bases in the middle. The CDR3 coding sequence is TGTGCCAGCAGGGGACACAGGGAAATTGAAGCTTTCTTT. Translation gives CASRGHREIEAFF.

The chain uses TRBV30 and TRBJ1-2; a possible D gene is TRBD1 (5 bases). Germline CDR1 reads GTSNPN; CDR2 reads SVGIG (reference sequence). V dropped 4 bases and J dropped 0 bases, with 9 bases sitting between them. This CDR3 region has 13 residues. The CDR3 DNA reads TGTGCCTGGACAGGGTTGTCTAACTATGGCTACACCTTC. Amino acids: CAWTGLSNYGYTF.

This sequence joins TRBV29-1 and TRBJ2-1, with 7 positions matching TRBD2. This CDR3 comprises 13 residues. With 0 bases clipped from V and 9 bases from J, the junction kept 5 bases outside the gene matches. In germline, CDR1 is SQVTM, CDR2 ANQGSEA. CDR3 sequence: CSVEDLSGIEQFF. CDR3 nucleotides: TGCAGCGTTGAAGATCTGAGCGGGATTGAGCAGTTCTTC.

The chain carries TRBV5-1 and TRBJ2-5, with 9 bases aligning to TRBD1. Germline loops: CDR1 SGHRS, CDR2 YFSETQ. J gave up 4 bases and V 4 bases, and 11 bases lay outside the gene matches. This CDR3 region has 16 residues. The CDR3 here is CASSSRDRDPPETQYF. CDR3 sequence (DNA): TGCGCCAGCAGCAGCCGGGACAGGGACCCCCCAGAGACCCAGTACTTC.

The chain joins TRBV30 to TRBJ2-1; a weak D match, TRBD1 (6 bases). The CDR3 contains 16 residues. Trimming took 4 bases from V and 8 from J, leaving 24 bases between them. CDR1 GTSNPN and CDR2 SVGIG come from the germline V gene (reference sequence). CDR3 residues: CAWNSNTGTRRDEQFF. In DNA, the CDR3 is TGTGCCTGGAATAGCAATACAGGGACAAGGCGCGATGAGCAGTTCTTC.

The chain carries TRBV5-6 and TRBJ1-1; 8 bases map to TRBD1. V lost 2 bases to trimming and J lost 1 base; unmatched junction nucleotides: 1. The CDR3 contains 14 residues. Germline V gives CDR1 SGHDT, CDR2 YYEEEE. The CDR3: CASSFRGRNTEAFF. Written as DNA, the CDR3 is TGTGCCAGCAGCTTCAGGGGGCGGAACACTGAAGCTTTCTTT.

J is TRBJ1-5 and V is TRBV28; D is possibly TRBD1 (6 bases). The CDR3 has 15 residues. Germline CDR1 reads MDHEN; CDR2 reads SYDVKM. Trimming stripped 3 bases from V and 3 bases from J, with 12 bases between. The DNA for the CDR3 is TGTGCCAGCAGTTTCGGTCAGGGGTTCAATCAGCCCCAGCATTTT. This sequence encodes CASSFGQGFNQPQHF.